This record concerns one T cell receptor beta chain sequence. Its antigen is unidentified. This sample is drawn from a study of cytomegalovirus exposure and HLA in healthy donors. Across the study: Unique TCRs from HLA-typed donors, some 85 million of them, were held in an early data release.

Whole-study results and caveats: The authors considered a cluster of highly shared sequence variants likely to be a sequencing artifact. A later analysis linked a missense variant in DCLRE1C to the trimming of TCR beta V and J genes. Earlier analysis found most TCR beta V segments productive about 90% or about 30% of the time.

60 Vbeta and 13 Jbeta primers were used in PCR. Data came from immunoSEQ multiplex PCR; TCRdb stores just in-frame clones and leaves some out. The sample has approximately 100,000 clones; 69% are singletons. The junction had 9 bases not matched to a gene; V was cut back by 1 base and J by 5 bases. Germline CDR1 reads KGHSH; CDR2 reads LQKENI. The CDR3 is 16 amino acids. This TCR was recovered from a female donor in good health and CMV-seronegative. Sequencing was performed on PBMCs. The chain is built from TRBV18 and TRBJ2-5; TRBD2 agrees at 8 bases. The CDR3 DNA sequence: TGTGCCAGCTCACCACTCGCCGGGGGGGCTGTGGAGACCCAGTACTTC. Amino acids: CASSPLAGGAVETQYF.